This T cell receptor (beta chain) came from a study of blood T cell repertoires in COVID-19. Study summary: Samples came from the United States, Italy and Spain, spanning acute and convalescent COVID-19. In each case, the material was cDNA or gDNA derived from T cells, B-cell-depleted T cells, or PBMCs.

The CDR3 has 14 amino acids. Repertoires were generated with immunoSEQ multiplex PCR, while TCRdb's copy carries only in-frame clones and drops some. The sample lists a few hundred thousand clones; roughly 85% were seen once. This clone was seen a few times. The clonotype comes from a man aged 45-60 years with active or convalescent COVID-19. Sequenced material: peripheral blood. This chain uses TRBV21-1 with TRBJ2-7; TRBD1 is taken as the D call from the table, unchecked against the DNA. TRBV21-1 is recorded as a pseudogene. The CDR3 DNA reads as TGTGCCAGCAGCACAGAGACAGTGCCCCTAGGGCAGTACTTC. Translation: CASSTETVPLGQYF.